The rows below give T cell receptor beta chains drawn from one sample of a study of shared clonotypes between healthy human individuals. Method: immunoSEQ multiplex PCR; TCRdb's copy keeps in-frame clones and lacks some. Counted here are about 1.1 million clones, approximately 80% occurring once; the ten biggest clones make up around 0.47%. Input material: memory CD4+ T cells from PBMCs. These TCRs come from a man aged 18 to 35 in good health. Some clones in this sample may be carry-over from other donors' samples. Both conserved end residues are part of each CDR3. The order of the fields is D gene, clone size, J gene, V gene, CDR3 DNA, CDR3 protein. The D gene is left open where the match is weak. Clone sizes are given selectively: once, few, many, or a class where the clone is expanded.

>-|-|TRBJ1-1|TRBV19
TGTGCCAGTAGTATAGGGACGGGGCAGGGCACTGAAGCTTTCTTT
CASSIGTGQGTEAFF
>-|once|TRBJ2-3|TRBV12-5
TGTGCTAGTGGTTTGGACAGGGGACTAGGCACAGATACGCAGTATTTT
CASGLDRGLGTDTQYF
>-|-|TRBJ2-3|TRBV6-4
TGTGCCAGCAGTGACAGGCCTAGCACAGATACGCAGTATTTT
CASSDRPSTDTQYF
>TRBD2|-|TRBJ2-1|TRBV11-2
TGTGCCAGCAGCCCCGGGACTAGCGGGAGGGGGGATGAGCAGTTCTTC
CASSPGTSGRGDEQFF
>-|once|TRBJ1-2|TRBV6-4
TGTGCCAGCAGTGGAATTGCCGAGCCACCTTATGGCTACACCTTC
CASSGIAEPPYGYTF
>-|-|TRBJ2-1|TRBV10-3
TGTGCCATCAGTGGACGGTCCAATGAGCAGTTCTTC
CAISGRSNEQFF
>-|-|TRBJ1-6|TRBV6-1
TGTGCCAGCAGTGACTGGGCGACCGGGAATTCACCCCTCCACTTT
CASSDWATGNSPLHF
>TRBD1|few|TRBJ2-2|TRBV9
TGTGCCAGCAGCCGAATGGACAGGGGGGCCGGGGAGCTGTTTTTT
CASSRMDRGAGELFF
>-|-|TRBJ1-1|TRBV2
TGTGCCAGCAGTGGTGAAGGGAACACTGAAGCTTTCTTT
CASSGEGNTEAFF
>-|-|TRBJ1-5|TRBV19
TGTGCCAGTAGTCCGGGACAAAATCAGCCCCAGCATTTT
CASSPGQNQPQHF
>-|once|TRBJ2-2|TRBV18
TGTGCCAGCTCATCGAACACCGGGGAGCTGTTTTTT
CASSSNTGELFF
>-|once|TRBJ1-5|TRBV6-1
TGTGCCAGCAGCCCCAGGGGATCCGGCAATCAGCCCCAGCATTTT
CASSPRGSGNQPQHF
>-|-|TRBJ1-3|TRBV6-5
TGTGCCAGCATCTCGTCCCCGGGAAACACCATATATTTT
CASISSPGNTIYF
>-|-|TRBJ2-3|TRBV7-2
TGTGCCAGCAGCTTAGTTGTAGATACGCAGTATTTT
CASSLVVDTQYF
>-|-|TRBJ2-7|TRBV7-3
TGTGCCAGCAGCTTAATGACATCCCACGAGCAGTACTTC
CASSLMTSHEQYF
>TRBD2|once|TRBJ2-5|TRBV7-2
TGTGCCAGCAGCCCCACTAGCGGGAGGCCTGGAGAGACCCAGTACTTC
CASSPTSGRPGETQYF
>TRBD1|-|TRBJ2-7|TRBV6-6
TGTGCCAGCATGAAACCGGGACAGGGTGGCGAGCAGTACTTC
CASMKPGQGGEQYF